These 11 T cell receptor beta chains were all obtained from the same sample, sequenced in a study of blood T cell repertoires in COVID-19. Measured with immunoSEQ multiplex PCR; TCRdb has only the in-frame clones, and not every one. The sample has approximately 460,000 clones, about 91% seen once. Sequencing was performed on peripheral blood. The receptors were sampled from a man in his late teens or twenties with COVID-19, enrolled during active disease.

The J gene is TRBJ2-3, the V gene TRBV11-2; 9 bases line up with TRBD2. The CDR3 runs to 15 residues. Germline CDR1 and CDR2: SGHAT and FQNNGV. Trimming cost V 5 bases and J 5 bases; bases outside gene matches: 8. This CDR3 reads CASSRSGGYQDTQYF. CDR3 DNA: TGTGCCAGCAGCCGTAGCGGGGGTTATCAAGATACGCAGTATTTT.

Only a few counts were recorded for this clone. Other DNA sequences in the sample encode the same CDR3. V gene TRBV27 combines with J gene TRBJ1-1, with D unclear. Germline V gene sequence: CDR1 MNHEY, CDR2 SMNVEV (reference sequence). The CDR3 length is 13 residues. Between the trimmed V and J ends, which lost 5 bases and 0 bases, there was a span of 7 bases. In DNA form, the CDR3 reads TGTGCCAGCAGTCTCACAGTGAACACTGAAGCTTTCTTT. Protein sequence: CASSLTVNTEAFF.

This rearrangement joins TRBV7-9 to TRBJ2-3, with 8 bases lining up with TRBD1. V trimming: 4 bases; J trimming: 6 bases; junction bases outside the gene matches: 18. Germline-derived CDR1 and CDR2 are SEHNR and FQNEAQ (reference sequence). This CDR3 is 18 amino acids long. For the CDR3, the DNA is TGTGCCAGCAGCTCCGCCCCAGGCACCGGGACAGGAGCCGATACGCAGTATTTT. Translation gives CASSSAPGTGTGADTQYF.

The chain carries TRBV14 and TRBJ2-7; 8 bases are shared with TRBD2. V was clipped by 0 bases and J by 3 bases; unmatched bases: 4. Germline CDR1 reads SGHDN; CDR2 reads FVKESK. The CDR3 runs to 15 residues. This chain's CDR3 is CASSQDYAGGYEQYF. As DNA, the CDR3 is TGTGCCAGCAGCCAAGATTATGCGGGAGGCTACGAGCAGTACTTC. The entire variable domain, with the rest obtained from reference TRBV14 and TRBJ2-7, is as follows: EAGVTQFPSHSVIEKGQTVTLRCDPISGHDNLYWYRRVMGKEIKFLLHFVKESKQDESGMPNNRFLAERTGGTYSTLKVQPAELEDSGVYFCASSQDYAGGYEQYFGPGTRLTVT.

The count of this clone is one. The genes are TRBV7-9 and TRBJ1-1, with 8 bases aligning to TRBD1. The CDR3 sequence is 16 residues long. Germline CDR1 is SEHNR and CDR2 is FQNEAQ (reference sequence). Trimming removed 4 bases from V and 1 base from J; junction bases left unmatched: 8. The CDR3 region is CASSSRQGPWNTEAFF. The CDR3 bases are TGTGCCAGCAGCTCCAGACAGGGGCCCTGGAACACTGAAGCTTTCTTT.

V usage is TRBV7-8 and J usage is TRBJ2-7; tentatively, D is TRBD2 (5 bases). The CDR3 has 13 amino acids. Germline CDR1 reads SGHVS; CDR2 reads FQNEAQ. The germline V and J ends were trimmed by 1 base and 7 bases, with 11 bases remaining between them. The CDR3 reads CASSLVEVREQYF. The CDR3 DNA reads as TGTGCCAGCAGCTTAGTGGAGGTACGGGAGCAGTACTTC.

The table lists this clone with a count of one. This chain connects TRBV14 to TRBJ2-1; 16 bases line up with TRBD2. The CDR3 loop spans 16 amino acids. The J segment lost 9 bases and the V segment lost 4 bases, leaving 6 bases of the junction unmatched. Germline V gene sequence: CDR1 SGHDN, CDR2 FVKESK. Written as DNA, the CDR3 is TGTGCCAGCAGCCTGGGACTAGCGGGAGGGCAGGGTGAGCAGTTCTTC. Amino acids: CASSLGLAGGQGEQFF. Supplemented by reference TRBV14 and TRBJ2-1, the full variable domain reads EAGVTQFPSHSVIEKGQTVTLRCDPISGHDNLYWYRRVMGKEIKFLLHFVKESKQDESGMPNNRFLAERTGGTYSTLKVQPAELEDSGVYFCASSLGLAGGQGEQFFGPGTRLTVL.

V usage is TRBV18 and J usage is TRBJ1-4; 11 nucleotides agree with TRBD1. CDR3 size: 16 residues. V gave up 6 bases and J gave up 8 bases; unmatched junction bases: 11. Looked up from germline, CDR1 is KGHSH and CDR2 is LQKENI. The CDR3 DNA reads TGTGCCAGCTCGCGGACAGGGGGCCAGGCAAGAGAAAAACTGTTTTTT. Its protein is CASSRTGGQAREKLFF.

V gene TRBV2 combines with J gene TRBJ2-7, with D perhaps matching TRBD1 (6 bases). Germline-derived CDR1 and CDR2 are SNHLY and FYNNEI. The CDR3 loop spans 14 amino acids. Trimming shortened V by 6 bases and J by 5 bases, and 17 bases separated the two germline ends. The CDR3 nucleotides read TGTGCCAGCAGCCCGCAGGGGTTTGAGGACGAGCAGTACTTC. Residues: CASSPQGFEDEQYF.

The chain joins TRBV30 to TRBJ1-4; the D gene is possibly TRBD1 (6 bases). Germline V CDR1 and CDR2: GTSNPN, SVGIG (reference sequence). The ends were cut back, 0 bases at V and 5 bases at J, with 7 bases in the middle. The CDR3 is 13 residues long. The CDR3 spells CAWSVDRNEKLFF. CDR3 bases: TGTGCCTGGAGTGTCGACAGGAATGAAAAACTGTTTTTT.

This clone was observed once. For the CDR3, the DNA is TGCGCCAGCAGCCAACCTAAAGGACTAGCGGGGGTCTTAGATACGCAGTATTTT. Translating gives CASSQPKGLAGVLDTQYF. This chain joins TRBV4-1 and TRBJ2-3; 13 bases are a match to TRBD2. Looked up from germline, CDR1 is MGHRA and CDR2 is YSYEKL. This CDR3 is built from 18 residues. The J segment lost 5 bases and the V segment lost 2 bases, leaving 10 bases of the junction unmatched.